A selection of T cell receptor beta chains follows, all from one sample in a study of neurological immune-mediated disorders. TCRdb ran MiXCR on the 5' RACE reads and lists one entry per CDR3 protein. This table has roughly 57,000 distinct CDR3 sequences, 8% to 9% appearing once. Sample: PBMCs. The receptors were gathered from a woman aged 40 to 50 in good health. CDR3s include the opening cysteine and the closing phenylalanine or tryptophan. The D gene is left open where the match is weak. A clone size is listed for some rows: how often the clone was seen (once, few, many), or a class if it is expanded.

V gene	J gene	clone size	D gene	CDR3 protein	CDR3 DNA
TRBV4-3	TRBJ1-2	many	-	CASSQVPQGTYGYTF	TGCGCCAGCAGCCAAGTTCCACAGGGAACCTATGGCTACACCTTC
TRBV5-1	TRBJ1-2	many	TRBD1	CASSIRTGGKNGYTF	TGCGCCAGCAGCATCCGGACAGGGGGAAAAAATGGCTACACCTTC
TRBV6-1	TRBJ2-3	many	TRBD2	CASSERGGSSPDTQYF	TGTGCCAGCAGTGAAAGGGGCGGGAGTTCGCCAGATACGCAGTATTTT
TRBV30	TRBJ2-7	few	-	CAWSVLGRESGEQYF	TGTGCCTGGAGTGTACTGGGTCGGGAGTCAGGCGAGCAGTACTTC
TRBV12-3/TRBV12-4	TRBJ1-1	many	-	CASSSGGLTEAFF	TGTGCCAGCAGTTCTGGGGGATTGACTGAAGCTTTCTTT
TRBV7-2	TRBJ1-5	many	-	CASSLDPAGRAQHF	TGTGCCAGCAGCTTAGACCCCGCCGGCAGGGCCCAGCATTTT
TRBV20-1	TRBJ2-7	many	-	CSALWTGNDEQYF	TGCAGTGCCCTCTGGACGGGGAACGACGAGCAGTACTTC
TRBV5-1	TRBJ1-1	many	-	CASRSGEVTEAFF	TGCGCCAGCAGGAGCGGGGAGGTCACTGAAGCTTTCTTT
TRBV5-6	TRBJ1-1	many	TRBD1	CASSITGAWDTEAFF	TGTGCCAGCAGCATAACAGGGGCGTGGGACACTGAAGCTTTCTTT
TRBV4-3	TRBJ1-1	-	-	CASSPGLNTEGFF	TGCGCCAGCAGCCCTGGTCTGAACACTGAAGGTTTCTTT
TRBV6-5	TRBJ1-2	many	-	CASSYGGGGPDYGYTF	TGTGCCAGCAGTTACGGGGGGGGAGGTCCAGACTATGGCTACACCTTC
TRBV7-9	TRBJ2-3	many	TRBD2	CASSLFLAGNTDTQYF	TGTGCCAGCAGCTTATTTCTAGCGGGGAACACAGATACGCAGTATTTT
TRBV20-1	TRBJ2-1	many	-	CSAPGTEYNEQFF	TGCAGTGCCCCCGGGACTGAGTACAATGAGCAGTTCTTC
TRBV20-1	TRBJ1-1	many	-	CSARDIFDKNTEAFF	TGCAGTGCTAGAGATATCTTTGATAAGAACACTGAAGCTTTCTTT
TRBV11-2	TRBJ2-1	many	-	CASSFSGEQFF	TGTGCCAGCAGCTTCTCGGGTGAGCAGTTCTTC
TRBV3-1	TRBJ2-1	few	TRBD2	CASSHGLAGPNNEQFF	TGTGCCAGCAGCCACGGACTAGCGGGTCCTAACAATGAGCAGTTCTTC
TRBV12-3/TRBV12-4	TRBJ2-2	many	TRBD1	CASSPTTGGGELFF	TGTGCCAGCAGTCCGACCACAGGGGGCGGGGAGCTGTTTTTT
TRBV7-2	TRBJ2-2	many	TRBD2	CASSLDRRGGPGELFF	TGTGCCAGCAGCTTAGACAGGCGGGGGGGCCCCGGGGAGCTGTTTTTT
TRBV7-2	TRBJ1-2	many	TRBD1	CASRGQGYDGYTF	TGTGCCAGCAGGGGACAGGGATACGATGGCTACACCTTC
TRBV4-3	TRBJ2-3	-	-	CASSQLWNRESDTQYF	TGCGCCAGCAGCCAACTATGGAACAGGGAGTCAGATACGCAGTATTTT
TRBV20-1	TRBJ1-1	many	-	CSARAPGGGNTEAFF	TGCAGTGCTAGAGCTCCGGGAGGAGGGAACACTGAAGCTTTCTTT
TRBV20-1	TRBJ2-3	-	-	CSARVLAHTQYF	TGCAGTGCTAGGGTGCTAGCACATACGCAGTATTTT
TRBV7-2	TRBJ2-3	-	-	CARQIRGGPSTDTQYF	TGTGCCAGACAAATCAGGGGGGGCCCGAGCACAGATACGCAGTATTTT
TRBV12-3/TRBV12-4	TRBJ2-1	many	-	CASRLTGDYNEQFF	TGTGCCAGCAGGCTAACGGGGGACTACAATGAGCAGTTCTTC
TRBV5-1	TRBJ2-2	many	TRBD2	CASSPGRGTSDPGELFF	TGCGCCAGCAGCCCCGGAAGGGGGACTAGCGATCCCGGGGAGCTGTTTTTT
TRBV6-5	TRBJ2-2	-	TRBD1	CVSMGDRGFYTGELFF	TGTGTCAGCATGGGGGACAGGGGGTTCTACACCGGGGAGCTGTTTTTT
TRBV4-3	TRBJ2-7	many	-	CASSHRTGVGDEQYF	TGCGCCAGCAGCCATCGAACGGGAGTCGGGGACGAGCAGTACTTC
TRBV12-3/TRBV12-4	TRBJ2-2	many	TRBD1	CASSPPSGQGNTGELFF	TGTGCCAGCAGTCCCCCATCGGGACAGGGAAACACCGGGGAGCTGTTTTTT
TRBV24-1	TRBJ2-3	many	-	CATSDGLTQYF	TGTGCCACCAGTGACGGCCTAACGCAGTATTTT
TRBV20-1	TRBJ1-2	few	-	CSARLGDPGRGYTF	TGCAGTGCTAGATTAGGGGATCCGGGACGGGGCTACACCTTC
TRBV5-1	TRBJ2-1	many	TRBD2	CASSLAGTSGTNEQFF	TGCGCCAGCAGCTTGGCCGGGACTAGCGGGACGAATGAGCAGTTCTTC
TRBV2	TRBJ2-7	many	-	CASISYPAGEQYF	TGTGCCAGCATCTCTTACCCGGCGGGAGAGCAGTACTTC
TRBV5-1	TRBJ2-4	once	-	CASQVASGITGQLKNIQYF	TGCGCCAGTCAAGTGGCTAGTGGAATCACCGGGCAATTGAAAAACATTCAGTACTTC
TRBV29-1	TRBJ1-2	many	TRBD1	CSVEEAGGWYGYTF	TGCAGCGTTGAAGAAGCAGGGGGCTGGTATGGCTACACCTTC
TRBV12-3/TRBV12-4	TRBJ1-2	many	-	CASSFGVWTVWAFYGYTF	TGTGCCAGCAGTTTTGGGGTATGGACCGTCTGGGCCTTCTATGGCTACACCTTC
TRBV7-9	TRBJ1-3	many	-	CASSSGVTGNTIYF	TGTGCCAGCAGCTCGGGTGTTACAGGAAACACCATATATTTT
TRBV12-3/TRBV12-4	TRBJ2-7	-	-	CASSVSHEQYF	TGTGCCAGCAGTGTAAGTCACGAGCAGTACTTC
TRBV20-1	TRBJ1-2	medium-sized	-	CSASDRGYTF	TGCAGTGCTAGTGATAGGGGCTACACCTTC
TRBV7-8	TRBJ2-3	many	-	CASSLGPRGTQYF	TGTGCCAGCAGCTTAGGGCCTCGGGGTACGCAGTATTTT
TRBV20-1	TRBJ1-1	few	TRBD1	CSARGQGSTEAFF	TGCAGTGCTAGGGGACAGGGGAGCACTGAAGCTTTCTTT